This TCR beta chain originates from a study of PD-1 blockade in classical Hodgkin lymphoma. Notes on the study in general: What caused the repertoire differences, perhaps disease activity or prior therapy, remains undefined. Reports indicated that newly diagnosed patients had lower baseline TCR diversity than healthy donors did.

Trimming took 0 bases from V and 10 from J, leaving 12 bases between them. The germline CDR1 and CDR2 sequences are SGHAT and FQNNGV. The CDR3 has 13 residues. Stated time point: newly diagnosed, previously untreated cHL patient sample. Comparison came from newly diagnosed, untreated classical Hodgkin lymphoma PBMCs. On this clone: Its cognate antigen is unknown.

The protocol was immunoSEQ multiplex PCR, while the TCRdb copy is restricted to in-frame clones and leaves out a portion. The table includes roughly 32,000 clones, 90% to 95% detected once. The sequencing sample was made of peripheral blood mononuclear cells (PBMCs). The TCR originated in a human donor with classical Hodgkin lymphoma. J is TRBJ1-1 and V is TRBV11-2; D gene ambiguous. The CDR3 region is CASSLESHGAAFF. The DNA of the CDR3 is TGTGCCAGCAGCTTAGAGTCCCATGGTGCAGCTTTCTTT.